The rows below give T cell receptor beta chains drawn from one sample of a study of blood T cell repertoires in COVID-19. Sequencing was performed with immunoSEQ multiplex PCR; in TCRdb, only in-frame clones are kept and a portion is missing. The sample has more than 100,000 clones; approximately 88% are singletons. Sequencing was performed on peripheral blood. All receptors derive from a man between 65 and 85 years old with active COVID-19. Each CDR3 is given without its conserved first and last residue. The D gene is left open where the match is weak.

d_call | j_call | v_call | cdr3_aa
NA | TRBJ2-3 | TRBV12-3/TRBV12-4 | ASSPQDTQY
TRBD2 | TRBJ2-3 | TRBV10-3 | AISPSGRVDTQY
NA | TRBJ1-5 | TRBV2 | ASGRLNSNQPQH
TRBD2 | TRBJ2-7 | TRBV7-2 | ASSFLAGGDEQY
TRBD2 | TRBJ2-1 | TRBV4-1 | ASSQAWTSGYNEQF
NA | TRBJ2-3 | TRBV24-1 | ATSDWDFDTQY
NA | TRBJ2-1 | TRBV7-3 | ASSLGPYSSMRNEQF
TRBD1 | TRBJ1-2 | TRBV6-5 | ASSYENRGSYT
NA | TRBJ1-3 | TRBV5-5 | ASSLGQSFSGNTIY
TRBD2 | TRBJ2-2 | TRBV4-1 | ASSQESGKNTGELF
TRBD2 | TRBJ2-6 | TRBV28 | ASKAGEPPSGANVLT
TRBD1 | TRBJ2-3 | TRBV28 | ASSLYRGQGDTQY
NA | TRBJ2-7 | TRBV28 | ASRSASPSYEQY
NA | TRBJ2-5 | TRBV7-2 | ASSKGVQETQY
TRBD2 | TRBJ2-2 | TRBV7-2 | ASSLELAIGTGELF
TRBD2 | TRBJ2-5 | TRBV15 | ATSREVGRSGGPLETQY
TRBD1 | TRBJ2-5 | TRBV24-1 | ATSGGTGIQETQY
NA | TRBJ1-1 | TRBV28 | ASSERLTEAF
NA | TRBJ1-1 | TRBV2 | ASSESVRSTEAF
NA | TRBJ1-1 | TRBV5-1 | ASSLEPFTEAF
NA | TRBJ2-7 | TRBV4-1 | ASSPIQGSEQY
NA | TRBJ2-5 | TRBV2 | ASRGGLELETQY
NA | TRBJ2-7 | TRBV5-1 | ASSPFAGIGEQY
TRBD2 | TRBJ2-5 | TRBV5-1 | ASSLQLAGGARTQY
NA | TRBJ1-5 | TRBV6-1 | ASSEGSRTSNQPQH
NA | TRBJ2-1 | TRBV5-1 | ASSLGLADEQF
NA | TRBJ1-1 | TRBV3-1/TRBV3-2 | ASSQDLGVLNTEAF
NA | TRBJ2-1 | TRBV9 | ASSSRNRNEQF
TRBD2 | TRBJ2-1 | TRBV11-2 | ASSRGVGSGSWQQF
NA | TRBJ1-1 | TRBV5-1 | ASSFDSGRTEAF
TRBD2 | TRBJ2-5 | TRBV4-1 | ASSQDLGLAGIGTQY